The 7 T cell receptor beta chains below were found in one sample sequenced in a study of blood T cell repertoires in COVID-19 (dated by TCRdb to about 2020). Library prep was done by the immunoSEQ multiplex PCR assay. Not all clones reach the TCRdb copy of this immuneACCESS table, which keeps in-frame sequences only. Checked studies attribute under half of the gap to unresolved V genes and leave the rest unexplained. A total of tens of thousands of clones appear in this sample, approximately 80% of them only once. The ten largest account for roughly 19% of the sample. Sample: peripheral blood. These receptors were taken from a woman aged 80 or over with acute or convalescent COVID-19.

This chain links TRBV5-5 with TRBJ2-7, with 7 bases matching TRBD2. CDR3 length: 16 residues. Germline loops: CDR1 SGHKS, CDR2 YYEKEE (reference sequence). Losses at the gene ends were 4 bases for V and 2 bases for J; bases not matched to a gene: 12. The CDR3 coding sequence is TGTGCCAGCAGCGGAGGAAGGCGGGAGAGTCCCTACGAGCAGTACTTC. This gives the protein CASSGGRRESPYEQYF. The full variable domain, completed using reference TRBV5-5 and TRBJ2-7, is DAGVTQSPTHLIKTRGQQVTLRCSPISGHKSVSWYQQVLGQGPQFIFQYYEKEERGRGNFPDRFSARQFPNYSSELNVNALLLGDSALYLCASSGGRRESPYEQYFGPGTRLTVT.

The chain recombines TRBV29-1 with TRBJ2-7; 8 bases line up with TRBD2. Germline-derived CDR1 and CDR2 are SQVTM and ANQGSEA. CDR3 length: 13 amino acids. V trimming: 8 bases; J trimming: 5 bases; junction bases outside the gene matches: 11. The CDR3 DNA reads as TGCAGCTCCCAAGCGGGGGTCTCTGACGAGCAGTACTTC. This encodes CSSQAGVSDEQYF.

The V gene is TRBV10-3, the J gene TRBJ2-2, with D possibly matching TRBD1 (6 bases). Trimming shortened V by 4 bases and J by 2 bases, and 11 bases separated the two germline ends. Per germline, CDR1 ENHRY and CDR2 SYGVKD. CDR3 size: 15 residues. This CDR3 is CAISGTDSNTGELFF. The DNA of the CDR3 is TGTGCCATCAGTGGGACAGATTCTAACACCGGGGAGCTGTTTTTT.

This clone was found a few times. This chain connects TRBV10-3 to TRBJ2-2; a weak D match, TRBD1 (5 bases). Germline assignment: CDR1 ENHRY and CDR2 SYGVKD. V lost 7 bases, J lost 6 bases, and 15 bases lay in between. CDR3 size: 14 residues. The chain's CDR3 is CAITVAGNPGELFF. CDR3 in DNA: TGTGCCATCACCGTGGCAGGGAATCCCGGGGAGCTGTTTTTT.

This chain uses TRBV20-1 with TRBJ2-1, with a tentative D call TRBD1 (6 bases). Trimming removed 3 bases from V and 9 bases from J, with 21 bases in between. Germline assignment: CDR1 DFQATT and CDR2 SNEGSKA (reference sequence). This CDR3 has 15 residues. The CDR3 spells CSASASRGFSGEQFF. The CDR3 DNA follows: TGCAGTGCTAGTGCGTCTAGGGGGTTTAGTGGTGAGCAGTTCTTC.

This chain uses TRBV5-1 with TRBJ1-4; D gene uncertain. The CDR3 is 13 residues long. Germline CDR1 reads SGHRS; CDR2 reads YFSETQ. Between the trimmed V and J ends, which lost 5 bases and 5 bases, there was a span of 10 bases. CDR3 coding DNA: TGCGCCAGCAGGTTCCGGGTCAATGAAAAACTGTTTTTT. Translation gives CASRFRVNEKLFF. Filled out from reference TRBV5-1 and TRBJ1-4, the complete variable domain reads KAGVTQTPRYLIKTRGQQVTLSCSPISGHRSVSWYQQTPGQGLQFLFEYFSETQRNKGNFPGRFSGRQFSNSRSEMNVSTLELGDSALYLCASRFRVNEKLFFGSGTQLSVL.

The V gene is TRBV4-2, the J gene TRBJ1-2; TRBD1 aligns across 8 bases. V lost 1 base and J lost 3; bases outside the gene matches: 4. The CDR3 runs to 15 residues. Germline CDR1 LGHNA, CDR2 YNFKEQ. CDR3 coding DNA: TGTGCCAGCAGCCAAGCGACAGGGGCGTACTATGGCTACACCTTC. Translated, it gives CASSQATGAYYGYTF.